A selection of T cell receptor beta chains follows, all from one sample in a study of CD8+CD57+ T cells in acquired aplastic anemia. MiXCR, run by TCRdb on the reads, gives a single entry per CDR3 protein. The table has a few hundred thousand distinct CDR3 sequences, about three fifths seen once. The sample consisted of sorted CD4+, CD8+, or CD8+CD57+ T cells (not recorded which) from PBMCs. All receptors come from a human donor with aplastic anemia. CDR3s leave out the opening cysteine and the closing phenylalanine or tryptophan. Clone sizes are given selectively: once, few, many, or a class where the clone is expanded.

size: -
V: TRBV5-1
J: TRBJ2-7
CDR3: ASSLEWQGSYEQY

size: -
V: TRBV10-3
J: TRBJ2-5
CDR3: AISDGRGQETQY

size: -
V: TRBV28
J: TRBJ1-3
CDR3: ASSSTTSGNTIY

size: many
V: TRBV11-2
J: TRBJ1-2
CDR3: ASRPGQAGQGGYGYT

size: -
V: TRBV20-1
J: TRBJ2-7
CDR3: SARSATYEQY

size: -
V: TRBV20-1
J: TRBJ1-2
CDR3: SARNMVRVSEGYT

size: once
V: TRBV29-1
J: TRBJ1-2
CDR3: SVLETNYGYT

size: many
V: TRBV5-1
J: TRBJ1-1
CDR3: ASSHGGGRGGLGTEAF

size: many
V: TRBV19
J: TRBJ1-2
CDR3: ASSGDPFYGYT

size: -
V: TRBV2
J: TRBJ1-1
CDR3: AGSGWTGGAMNTEAF

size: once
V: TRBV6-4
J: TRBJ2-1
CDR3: ASSAEGQGEQS

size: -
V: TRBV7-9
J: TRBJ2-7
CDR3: ASSSQRNGYEQY

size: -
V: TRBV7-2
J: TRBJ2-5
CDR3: ASSWGPSD

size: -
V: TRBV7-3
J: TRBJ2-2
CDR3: ASSFYICSAGQVAGELF

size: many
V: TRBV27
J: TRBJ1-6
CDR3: ASSLLGDDSPLH

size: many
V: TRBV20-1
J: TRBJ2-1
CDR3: SARGYVLYEGVRGTQTNYNEQF